This T cell receptor (beta chain) was sequenced during a study of human T cells and chemical hapten exposure. MiXCR was run by TCRdb on the RACE reads, yielding one entry per CDR3 protein. The sample has 84,000 or so distinct CDR3 sequences, roughly 10% seen once. This sample's time point: patch test 2, 6 weeks after DPC sensitization. Treatment in this sample: therapeutic diphenylcyclopropenone sensitization with weekly scalp DPC. Notes on the study in general: There were significantly more large CDR3 similarity clusters among expanded TCRs than among controls. TCRs above 1 in 1000 frequency stayed constant with DPC sensitization.

A word on this clonotype: Its cognate antigen is unknown. Given a much more abundant clone one base away, this may be a read error.

The germline V gene encodes CDR1 KGHDR and CDR2 SFDVKD. The V end was cut by 4 bases, the J end by 4 bases, with 10 bases between. The CDR3 has 13 amino acids. This sequence joins TRBV24-1 and TRBJ2-7, with D possibly TRBD1 on 5 matching bases. The TCR sequence derives from a woman in her thirties with alopecia areata. Some clones in this sample may be carry-over from other donors' samples. Sequenced material: whole blood, taken in connection with sensitization to the hapten diphenylcyclopropenone (DPC). The CDR3 reads CATSDSTVYEQYF. The CDR3 DNA sequence: TGTGCCACCAGTGACTCGACAGTATACGAGCAGTACTTC.